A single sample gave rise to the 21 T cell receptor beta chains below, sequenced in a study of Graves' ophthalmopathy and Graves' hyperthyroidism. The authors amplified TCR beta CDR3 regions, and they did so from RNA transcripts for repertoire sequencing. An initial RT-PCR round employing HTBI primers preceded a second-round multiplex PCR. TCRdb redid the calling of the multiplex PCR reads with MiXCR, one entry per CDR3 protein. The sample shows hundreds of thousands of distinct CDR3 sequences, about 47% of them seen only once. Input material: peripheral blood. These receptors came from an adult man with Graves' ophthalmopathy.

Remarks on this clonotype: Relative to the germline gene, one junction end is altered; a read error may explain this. As DNA, the CDR3 is TGCGCCACCCCTATACAGGGGGACACTGAAGCTTTCTTT. Translation gives CATPIQGDTEAFF. The J gene is TRBJ1-1, the V gene TRBV5-8; TRBD1 matches 8 bases. This CDR3 contains 13 residues. CDR1 and CDR2 (germline): SGHTS, YDEGEE.

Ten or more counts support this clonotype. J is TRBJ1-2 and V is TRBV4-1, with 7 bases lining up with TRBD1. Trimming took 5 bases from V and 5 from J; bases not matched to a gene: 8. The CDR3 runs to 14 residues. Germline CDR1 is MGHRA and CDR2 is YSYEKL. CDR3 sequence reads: CASSSRTGDYGYTF. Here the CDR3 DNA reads TGCGCCAGCAGCTCCCGGACAGGCGATTATGGCTACACCTTC.

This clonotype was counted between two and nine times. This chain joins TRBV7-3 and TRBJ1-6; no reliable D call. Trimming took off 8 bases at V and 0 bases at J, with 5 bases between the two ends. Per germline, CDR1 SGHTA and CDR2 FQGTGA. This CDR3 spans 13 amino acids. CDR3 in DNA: TGTGCCAGCGGGAGCTCCTATAATTCACCCCTCCACTTT. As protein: CASGSSYNSPLHF.

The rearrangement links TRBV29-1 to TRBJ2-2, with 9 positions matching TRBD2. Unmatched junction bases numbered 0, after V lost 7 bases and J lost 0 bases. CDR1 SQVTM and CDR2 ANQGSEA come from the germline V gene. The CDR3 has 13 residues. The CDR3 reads CSGGGANTGELFF. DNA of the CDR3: TGCAGCGGCGGGGGGGCGAACACCGGGGAGCTGTTTTTT.

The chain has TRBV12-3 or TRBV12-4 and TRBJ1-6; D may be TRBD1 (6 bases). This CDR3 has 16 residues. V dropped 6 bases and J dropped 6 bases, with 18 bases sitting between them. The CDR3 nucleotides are TGTGCCAGCAGAATCAATTTTCAGGGGTTTAATTCACCCCTCCACTTT. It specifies CASRINFQGFNSPLHF.

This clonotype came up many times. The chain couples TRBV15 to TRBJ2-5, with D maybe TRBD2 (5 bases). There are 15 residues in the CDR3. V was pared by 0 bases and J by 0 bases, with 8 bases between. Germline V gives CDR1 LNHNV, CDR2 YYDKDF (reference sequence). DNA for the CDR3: TGTGCCACCAGCAGAGACGGACTGCACCAAGAGACCCAGTACTTC. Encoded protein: CATSRDGLHQETQYF.

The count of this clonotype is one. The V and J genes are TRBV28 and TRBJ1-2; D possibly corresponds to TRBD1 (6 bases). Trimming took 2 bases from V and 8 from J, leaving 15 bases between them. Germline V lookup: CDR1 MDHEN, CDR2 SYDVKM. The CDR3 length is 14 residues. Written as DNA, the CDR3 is TGTGCCAGCAGTTTACCACAGGGTTCCCTCGGCTACACCTTC. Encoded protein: CASSLPQGSLGYTF.

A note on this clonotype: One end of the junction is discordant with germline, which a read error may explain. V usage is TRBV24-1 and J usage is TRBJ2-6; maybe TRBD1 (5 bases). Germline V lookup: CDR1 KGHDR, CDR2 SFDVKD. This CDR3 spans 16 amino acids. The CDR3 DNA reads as TGTACCACCAGTGATGAAGGGGCGCTGGGGGCCAACGTCCTGACTTTC. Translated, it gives CTTSDEGALGANVLTF.

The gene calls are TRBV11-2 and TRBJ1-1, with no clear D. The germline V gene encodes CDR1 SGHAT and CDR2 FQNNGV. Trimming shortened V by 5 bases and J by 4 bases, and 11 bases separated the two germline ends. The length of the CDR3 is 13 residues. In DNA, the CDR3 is TGTGCCAGCAGCCGTGGACTGAGCACTGAAGCTTTCTTT. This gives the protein CASSRGLSTEAFF.

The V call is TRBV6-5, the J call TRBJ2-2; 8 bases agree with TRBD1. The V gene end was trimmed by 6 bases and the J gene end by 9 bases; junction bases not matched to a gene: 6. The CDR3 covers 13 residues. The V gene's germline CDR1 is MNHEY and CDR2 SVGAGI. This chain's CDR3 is CASSGQGLRELFF. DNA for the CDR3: TGTGCCAGCAGCGGACAGGGATTAAGGGAGCTGTTTTTT.

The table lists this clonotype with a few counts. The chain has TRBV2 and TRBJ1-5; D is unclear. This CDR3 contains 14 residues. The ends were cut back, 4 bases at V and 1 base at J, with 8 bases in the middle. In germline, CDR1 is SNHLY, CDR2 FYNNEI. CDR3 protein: CASSARASNQPQHF. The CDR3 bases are TGTGCCAGCAGTGCGCGGGCCAGCAATCAGCCCCAGCATTTT. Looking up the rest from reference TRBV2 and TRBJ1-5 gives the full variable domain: EPEVTQTPSHQVTQMGQEVILRCVPISNHLYFYWYRQILGQKVEFLVSFYNNEISEKSEIFDDQFSVERPDGSNFTLKIRSTKLEDSAMYFCASSARASNQPQHFGDGTRLSIL.

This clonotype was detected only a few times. The CDR3 bases are TGCGCCACACGCCCCGGGACAATATTCTACGAGCAGTACTTC. Translated, it gives CATRPGTIFYEQYF. This rearrangement joins TRBV10-2 to TRBJ2-7, with a weak D call TRBD1 (6 bases). Trimming stripped 10 bases from V and 3 bases from J, with 19 bases between. CDR3 length equals 14 residues. The germline V gene has CDR1 WSHSY and CDR2 SAAADI.

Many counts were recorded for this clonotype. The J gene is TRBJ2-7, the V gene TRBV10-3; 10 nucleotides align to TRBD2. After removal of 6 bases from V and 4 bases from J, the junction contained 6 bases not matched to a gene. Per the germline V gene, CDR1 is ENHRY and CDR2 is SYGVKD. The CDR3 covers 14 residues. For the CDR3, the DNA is TGTGCCATCAGGGCCCTAGCGGGAGAGTACGAGCAGTACTTC. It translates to CAIRALAGEYEQYF.

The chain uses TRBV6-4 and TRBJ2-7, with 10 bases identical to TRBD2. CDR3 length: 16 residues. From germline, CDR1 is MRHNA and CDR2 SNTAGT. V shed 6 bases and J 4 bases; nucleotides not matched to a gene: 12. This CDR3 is CASSRRGPTSGYEQYF. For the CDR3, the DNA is TGTGCCAGCAGCCGACGTGGACCGACTAGCGGGTACGAGCAGTACTTC.

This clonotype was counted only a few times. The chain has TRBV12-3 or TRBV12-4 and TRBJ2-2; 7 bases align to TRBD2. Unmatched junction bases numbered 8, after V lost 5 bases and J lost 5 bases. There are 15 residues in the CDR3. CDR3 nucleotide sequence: TGTGCCAGCAGTAAGAGCGGGGATTGGACCGGGGAGCTGTTTTTT. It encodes CASSKSGDWTGELFF.

The CDR3 protein is CASSFSGIQNTEAFF. CDR3 coding DNA: TGCGCCAGCAGCTTTTCAGGGATTCAGAACACTGAAGCTTTCTTT. The rearrangement links TRBV5-1 to TRBJ1-1, with a possible D match to TRBD1 (5 bases). The V and J ends lost 2 bases and 1 base respectively, with 12 bases between them. The CDR3 is made up of 15 amino acids. Germline values: CDR1 SGHRS, CDR2 YFSETQ. The entire variable domain, with the rest obtained from reference TRBV5-1 and TRBJ1-1, is as follows: KAGVTQTPRYLIKTRGQQVTLSCSPISGHRSVSWYQQTPGQGLQFLFEYFSETQRNKGNFPGRFSGRQFSNSRSEMNVSTLELGDSALYLCASSFSGIQNTEAFFGQGTRLTVV.

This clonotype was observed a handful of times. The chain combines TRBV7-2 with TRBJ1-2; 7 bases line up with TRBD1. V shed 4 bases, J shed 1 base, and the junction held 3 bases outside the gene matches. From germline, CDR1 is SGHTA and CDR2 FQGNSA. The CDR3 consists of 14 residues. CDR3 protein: CASSWGQNNYGYTF. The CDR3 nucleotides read TGTGCCAGCAGCTGGGGACAGAATAACTATGGCTACACCTTC.

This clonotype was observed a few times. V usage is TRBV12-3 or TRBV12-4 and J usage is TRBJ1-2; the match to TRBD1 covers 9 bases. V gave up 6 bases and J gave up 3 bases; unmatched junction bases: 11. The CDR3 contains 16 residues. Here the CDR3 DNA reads TGTGCCAGCAGCACGCGGTCGGGACAGGGCGACTATGGCTACACCTTC. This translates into CASSTRSGQGDYGYTF.

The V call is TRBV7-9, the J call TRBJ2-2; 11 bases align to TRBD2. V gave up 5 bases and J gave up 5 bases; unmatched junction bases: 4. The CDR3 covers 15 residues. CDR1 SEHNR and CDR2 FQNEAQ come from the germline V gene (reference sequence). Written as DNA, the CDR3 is TGTGCCAGCAGCCCTCGACTAGCGGGGACCGGGGAGCTGTTTTTT. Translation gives CASSPRLAGTGELFF.

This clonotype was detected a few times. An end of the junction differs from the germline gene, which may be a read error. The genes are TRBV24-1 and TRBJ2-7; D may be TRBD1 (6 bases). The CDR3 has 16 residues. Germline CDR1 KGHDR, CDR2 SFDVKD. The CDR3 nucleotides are TGTGCCACCAGGGATTTTTGGACAAGGGACACCTACGAGCAGTACTTC. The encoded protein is CATRDFWTRDTYEQYF.

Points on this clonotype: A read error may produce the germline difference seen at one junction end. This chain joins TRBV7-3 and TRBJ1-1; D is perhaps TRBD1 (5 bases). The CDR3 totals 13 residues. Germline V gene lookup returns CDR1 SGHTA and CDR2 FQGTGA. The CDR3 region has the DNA TGTGCCAGCAGTACAGGATCCAACAATGAAGCTTTCTTT. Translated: CASSTGSNNEAFF.